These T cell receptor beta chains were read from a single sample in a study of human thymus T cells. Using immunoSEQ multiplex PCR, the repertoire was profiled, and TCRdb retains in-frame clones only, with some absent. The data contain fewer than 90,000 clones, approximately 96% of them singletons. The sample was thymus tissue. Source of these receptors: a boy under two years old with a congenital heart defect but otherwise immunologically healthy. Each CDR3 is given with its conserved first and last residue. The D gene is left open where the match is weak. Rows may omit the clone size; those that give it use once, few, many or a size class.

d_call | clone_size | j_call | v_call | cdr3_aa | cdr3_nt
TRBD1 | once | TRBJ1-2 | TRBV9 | CASSPHYGTAQPYAVANYGYTF | TGTGCCAGCAGCCCTCATTACGGGACAGCCCAACCCTACGCAGTAGCTAACTATGGCTACACCTTC
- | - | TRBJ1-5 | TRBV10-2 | CASSDIEYSNQPQHF | TGCGCCAGCAGTGATATAGAGTATAGCAATCAGCCCCAGCATTTT
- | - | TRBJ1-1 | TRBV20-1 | CSAPPNTEAFF | TGCAGTGCTCCTCCGAACACTGAAGCTTTCTTT
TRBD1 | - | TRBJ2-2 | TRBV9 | CASSGRTGGAGELFF | TGTGCCAGCAGCGGACGGACAGGGGGGGCCGGGGAGCTGTTTTTT
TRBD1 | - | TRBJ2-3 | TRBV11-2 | CASSLRGTGFETDTQYF | TGTGCCAGCAGCTTAAGGGGGACAGGGTTCGAGACAGATACGCAGTATTTT
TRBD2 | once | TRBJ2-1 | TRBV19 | CASSQSSGGAYNEQFF | TGTGCCAGTAGCCAATCGAGCGGGGGGGCCTACAATGAGCAGTTCTTC
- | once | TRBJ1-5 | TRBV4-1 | CASSQDGRGNQPQHF | TGCGCCAGCAGCCAAGATGGCAGGGGCAATCAGCCCCAGCATTTT
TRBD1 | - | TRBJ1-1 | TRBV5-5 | CASSPDREVEAFF | TGTGCCAGCAGCCCCGACAGGGAGGTGGAAGCTTTCTTT
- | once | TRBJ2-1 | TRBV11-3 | CASSLVPGAGEQFF | TGTGCCAGCAGCTTAGTACCGGGAGCGGGTGAGCAGTTCTTC
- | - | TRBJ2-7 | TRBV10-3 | CAISDTQAPSYEQYF | TGTGCCATCAGTGATACCCAGGCCCCTTCCTACGAGCAGTACTTC
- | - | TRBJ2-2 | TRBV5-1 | CASSLVHPPRQGDTGELFF | TGCGCCAGCAGCTTGGTACATCCCCCTCGACAAGGGGACACCGGGGAGCTGTTTTTT
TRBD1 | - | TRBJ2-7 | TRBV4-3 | CASSQGATGVRYF | TGCGCCAGCAGCCAAGGGGCGACAGGGGTTCGGTACTTC
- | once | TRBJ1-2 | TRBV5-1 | CASNQGWGTGYTF | TGCGCCAGCAACCAAGGCTGGGGCACGGGCTACACCTTC
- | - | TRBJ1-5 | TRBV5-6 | CASSLAADKSNQPQHF | TGTGCCAGCAGCTTGGCGGCGGATAAGAGCAATCAGCCCCAGCATTTT
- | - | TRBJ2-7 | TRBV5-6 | CASSTRDSSSYEQYF | TGTGCCAGCAGCACCCGGGACTCCTCTTCCTACGAGCAGTACTTC
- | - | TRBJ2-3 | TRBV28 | CASSFRDGADTQYF | TGTGCCAGCAGTTTCAGGGATGGGGCAGATACGCAGTATTTT
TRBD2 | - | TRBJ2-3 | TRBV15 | CATSRGVPGLAGADTQYF | TGTGCCACCAGCAGAGGGGTACCCGGACTAGCGGGAGCAGATACGCAGTATTTT
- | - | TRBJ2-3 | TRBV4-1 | CASSRRLADTQYF | TGCGCCAGCAGCCGTCGACTAGCAGATACGCAGTATTTT
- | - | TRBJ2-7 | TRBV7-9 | CASSLHGQRVPYEQYF | TGTGCCAGCAGCTTACATGGACAGCGAGTCCCCTACGAGCAGTACTTC
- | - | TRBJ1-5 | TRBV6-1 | CASQQTGGNQPQHF | TGTGCCAGTCAACAGACAGGAGGGAATCAGCCCCAGCATTTT
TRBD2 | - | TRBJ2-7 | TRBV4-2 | CASSQVRPRGLAGKPSSYEQYF | TGTGCCAGCAGCCAAGTACGGCCGCGTGGGCTAGCGGGAAAGCCAAGCTCCTACGAGCAGTACTTC
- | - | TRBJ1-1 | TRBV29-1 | CSTGEFGNTEAFF | TGCAGCACCGGGGAATTTGGGAACACTGAAGCTTTCTTT
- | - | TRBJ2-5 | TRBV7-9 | CASSPILWTDETQYF | TGTGCCAGCAGCCCCATCCTCTGGACGGACGAGACCCAGTACTTC
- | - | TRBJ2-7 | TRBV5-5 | CASSLKVRGSTYEQYF | TGTGCCAGCAGCTTGAAAGTTCGGGGCAGCACCTACGAGCAGTACTTC
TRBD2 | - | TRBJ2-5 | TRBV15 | CATSGPQSDQRGQETQYF | TGTGCCACCAGCGGACCTCAGTCGGACCAGCGGGGCCAAGAGACCCAGTACTTC
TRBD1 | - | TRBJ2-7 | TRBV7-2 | CASSPRATGRSYEQYF | TGTGCCAGCAGCCCCCGCGCGACAGGGCGCTCCTACGAGCAGTACTTC
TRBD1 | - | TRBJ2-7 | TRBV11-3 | CASSSIDRVQTYEQYF | TGTGCCAGCAGCTCAATCGACAGGGTGCAGACCTACGAGCAGTACTTC
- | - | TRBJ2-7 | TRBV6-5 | CASSYDSGTFSYEQYF | TGTGCCAGCAGTTACGACTCAGGTACATTCTCCTACGAGCAGTACTTC
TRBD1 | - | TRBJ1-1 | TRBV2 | CASSEPLEGRGPEAFF | TGTGCCAGCAGTGAACCCCTCGAGGGTAGGGGGCCTGAAGCTTTCTTT
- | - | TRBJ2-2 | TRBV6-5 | CASSYPRDGDTGELFF | TGTGCCAGCAGTTACCCCCGGGACGGAGACACCGGGGAGCTGTTTTTT
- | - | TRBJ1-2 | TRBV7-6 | CASSSPGTNYGYTF | TGTGCCAGCAGCTCACCGGGGACTAACTATGGCTACACCTTC
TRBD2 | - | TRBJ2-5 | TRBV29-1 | CSVENWDPSGEETQYF | TGCAGCGTTGAGAATTGGGACCCTAGCGGGGAAGAGACCCAGTACTTC
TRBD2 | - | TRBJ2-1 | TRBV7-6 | CASSRGTSGSTVNNEQFF | TGTGCCAGCAGCCGTGGGACTAGCGGGAGTACCGTAAACAATGAGCAGTTCTTC
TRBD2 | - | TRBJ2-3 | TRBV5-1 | CASSLGTSGDPTDTQYF | TGCGCCAGCAGCTTGGGGACTAGCGGAGATCCCACAGATACGCAGTATTTT
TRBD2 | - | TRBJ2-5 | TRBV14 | CASSQDGGLAGAETQYF | TGTGCCAGCAGCCAAGACGGGGGACTAGCGGGAGCTGAGACCCAGTACTTC
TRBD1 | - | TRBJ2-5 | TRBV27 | CASSSFQGEETQYF | TGTGCCAGCAGTTCCTTCCAGGGGGAGGAGACCCAGTACTTC
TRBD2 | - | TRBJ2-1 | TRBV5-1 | CASSLQSGGSKDEQFF | TGCGCCAGCAGCTTACAAAGCGGCGGGAGTAAGGATGAGCAGTTCTTC
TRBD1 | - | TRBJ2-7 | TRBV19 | CASRGTDPEYEQYF | TGTGCCAGTAGGGGGACAGACCCCGAGTACGAGCAGTACTTC
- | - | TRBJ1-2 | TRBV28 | CASSRTGTLRGYTF | TGTGCCAGCAGTCGTACCGGGACCTTACGTGGCTACACCTTC
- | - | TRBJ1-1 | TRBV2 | CASGGGQFFMNTEAFF | TGTGCCAGCGGCGGGGGGCAGTTCTTTATGAACACTGAAGCTTTCTTT
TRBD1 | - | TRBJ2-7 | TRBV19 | CASAYRDSSYEQYF | TGTGCCAGTGCATATCGGGACAGCTCCTACGAGCAGTACTTC
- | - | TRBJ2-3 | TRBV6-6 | CASSSLGSTDTQYF | TGTGCCAGCAGTTCCCTAGGTAGCACAGATACGCAGTATTTT
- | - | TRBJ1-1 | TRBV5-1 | CASSPPRGMNTEAFF | TGCGCCAGCAGCCCACCCAGGGGTATGAACACTGAAGCTTTCTTT
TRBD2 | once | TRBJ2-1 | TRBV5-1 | CASSSTGLVGQFF | TGCGCCAGCAGCTCTACCGGACTAGTCGGACAGTTCTTC
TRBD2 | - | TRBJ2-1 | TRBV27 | CASREGGYYNEQFF | TGTGCCAGTCGGGAGGGCGGCTACTACAATGAGCAGTTCTTC
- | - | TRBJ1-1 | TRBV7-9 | CASSLGGGMNTEAFF | TGTGCCAGCAGCTTAGGCGGCGGTATGAACACTGAAGCTTTCTTT
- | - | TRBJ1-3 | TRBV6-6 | CASSAYREGLGNTIYF | TGTGCCAGCAGTGCTTACAGGGAGGGACTGGGAAACACCATATATTTT
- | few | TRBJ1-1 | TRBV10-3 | CAISVQVMNTEAFF | TGTGCCATCAGTGTGCAGGTGATGAACACTGAAGCTTTCTTT
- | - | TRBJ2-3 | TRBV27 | CASSFTPGGGTDTQYF | TGTGCCAGCAGTTTTACCCCCGGGGGTGGGACAGATACGCAGTATTTT
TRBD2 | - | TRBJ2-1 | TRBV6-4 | CAGSEPGLALNEQFF | TGTGCCGGCAGTGAACCGGGACTAGCCCTTAATGAGCAGTTCTTC
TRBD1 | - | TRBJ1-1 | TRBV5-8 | CASSNYRGGEAFF | TGTGCCAGCAGCAATTACAGGGGAGGTGAAGCTTTCTTT
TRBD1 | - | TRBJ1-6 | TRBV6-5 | CASNPDRDNSPLHF | TGTGCCAGCAATCCGGACAGGGATAATTCACCCCTCCACTTT
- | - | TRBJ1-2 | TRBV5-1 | CASSLGGGYTF | TGCGCCAGCAGCTTGGGGGGTGGCTACACCTTC
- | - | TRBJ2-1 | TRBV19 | CASSYYNEQFF | TGTGCCAGTAGCTACTACAATGAGCAGTTCTTC
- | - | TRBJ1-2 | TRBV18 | CASSPHRIGYTF | TGTGCCAGCTCACCACATAGGATCGGATACACCTTC
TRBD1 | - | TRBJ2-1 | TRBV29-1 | CSAAWEDRGPAANNEQFF | TGCAGCGCCGCTTGGGAGGACAGGGGGCCGGCCGCCAACAATGAGCAGTTCTTC
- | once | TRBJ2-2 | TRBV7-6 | CASSKRGWAGELFF | TGTGCCAGCAGCAAGAGGGGCTGGGCCGGGGAGCTGTTTTTT